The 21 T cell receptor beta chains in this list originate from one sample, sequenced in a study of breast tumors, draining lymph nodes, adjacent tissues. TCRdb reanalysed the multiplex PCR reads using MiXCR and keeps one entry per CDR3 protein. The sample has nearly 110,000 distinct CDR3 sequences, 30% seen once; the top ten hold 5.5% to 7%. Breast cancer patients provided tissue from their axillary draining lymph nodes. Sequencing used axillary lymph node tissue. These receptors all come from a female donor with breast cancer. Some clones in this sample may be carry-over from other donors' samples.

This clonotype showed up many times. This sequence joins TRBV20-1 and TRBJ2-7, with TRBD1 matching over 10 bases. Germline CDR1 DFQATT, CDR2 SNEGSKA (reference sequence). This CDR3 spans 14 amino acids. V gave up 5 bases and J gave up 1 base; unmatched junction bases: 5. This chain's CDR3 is CSALDRGGSYEQYF. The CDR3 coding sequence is TGCAGTGCTTTGGACAGGGGGGGTTCCTACGAGCAGTACTTC.

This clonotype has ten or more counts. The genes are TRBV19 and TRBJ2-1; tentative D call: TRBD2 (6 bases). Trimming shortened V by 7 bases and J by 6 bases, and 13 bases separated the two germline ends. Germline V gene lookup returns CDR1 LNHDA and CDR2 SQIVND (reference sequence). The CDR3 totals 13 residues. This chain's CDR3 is CASTVGGVNEQFF. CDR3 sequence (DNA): TGTGCCAGTACGGTGGGAGGAGTCAATGAGCAGTTCTTC.

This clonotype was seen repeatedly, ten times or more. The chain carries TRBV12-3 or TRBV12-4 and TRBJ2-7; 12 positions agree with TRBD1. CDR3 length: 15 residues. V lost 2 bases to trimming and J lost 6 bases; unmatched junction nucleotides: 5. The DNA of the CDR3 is TGTGCCAGCAGTTTACTGGGACAGGGGGCCTCCGAGCAGTACTTC. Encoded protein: CASSLLGQGASEQYF.

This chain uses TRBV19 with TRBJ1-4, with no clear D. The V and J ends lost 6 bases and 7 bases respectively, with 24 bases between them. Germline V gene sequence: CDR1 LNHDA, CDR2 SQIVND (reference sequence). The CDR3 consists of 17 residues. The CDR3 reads CASRGRLGARFGEKLFF. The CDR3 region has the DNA TGTGCCAGTAGGGGGAGGTTGGGCGCACGGTTTGGTGAAAAACTGTTTTTT.

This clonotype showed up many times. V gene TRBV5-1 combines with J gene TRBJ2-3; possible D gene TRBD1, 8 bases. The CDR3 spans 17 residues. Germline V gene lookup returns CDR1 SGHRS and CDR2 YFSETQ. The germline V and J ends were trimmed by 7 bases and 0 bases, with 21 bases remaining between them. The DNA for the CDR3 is TGCGCCAGCGCTAAAGCCCTACAGGGGGGGAGCACAGATACGCAGTATTTT. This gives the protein CASAKALQGGSTDTQYF. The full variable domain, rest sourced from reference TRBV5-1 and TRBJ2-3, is KAGVTQTPRYLIKTRGQQVTLSCSPISGHRSVSWYQQTPGQGLQFLFEYFSETQRNKGNFPGRFSGRQFSNSRSEMNVSTLELGDSALYLCASAKALQGGSTDTQYFGPGTRLTVL.

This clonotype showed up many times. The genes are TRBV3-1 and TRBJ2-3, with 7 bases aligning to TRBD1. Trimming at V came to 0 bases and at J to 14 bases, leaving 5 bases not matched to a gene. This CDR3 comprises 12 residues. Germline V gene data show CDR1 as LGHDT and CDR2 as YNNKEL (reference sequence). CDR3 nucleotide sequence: TGTGCCAGCAGCCAAGACGAGGGGGCACGGTATTTT. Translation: CASSQDEGARYF.

CDR3 DNA sequence: TGTGCCAGCAGCGGGGAACCGGGGCGCACCGATGAGCAGTTCTTC. It encodes CASSGEPGRTDEQFF. This chain links TRBV9 with TRBJ2-1, with D perhaps being TRBD1 or TRBD2 (5 bases each). Deletions cut 3 bases from V and 8 bases from J, with 18 bases between. Germline loops: CDR1 SGDLS, CDR2 YYNGEE. The CDR3 loop spans 15 amino acids.

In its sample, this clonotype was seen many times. The CDR3 DNA is TGTGCCAGTAGTATAAGAGGGGAGGTTGGCTACACCTTC. It specifies CASSIRGEVGYTF. The chain has TRBV19 and TRBJ1-2, with D possibly TRBD1 on 5 matching bases. This CDR3 region has 13 residues. Germline V lookup: CDR1 LNHDA, CDR2 SQIVND (reference sequence). V gave up 2 bases and J gave up 7 bases, with 11 bases separating them.

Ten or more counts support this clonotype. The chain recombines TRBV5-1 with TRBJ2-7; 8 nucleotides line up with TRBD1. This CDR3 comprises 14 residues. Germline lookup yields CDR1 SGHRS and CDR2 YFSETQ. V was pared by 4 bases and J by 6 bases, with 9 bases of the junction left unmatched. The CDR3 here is CASSLDRGRREQYF. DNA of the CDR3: TGCGCCAGCAGCCTAGACAGGGGTCGGCGCGAGCAGTACTTC.

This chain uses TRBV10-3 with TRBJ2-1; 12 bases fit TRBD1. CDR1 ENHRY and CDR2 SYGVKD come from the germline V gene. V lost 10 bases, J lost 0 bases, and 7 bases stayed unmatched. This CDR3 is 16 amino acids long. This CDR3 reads CATGTGGRSSYNEQFF. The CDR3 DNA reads TGTGCCACTGGGACAGGGGGCCGTAGCTCCTACAATGAGCAGTTCTTC.

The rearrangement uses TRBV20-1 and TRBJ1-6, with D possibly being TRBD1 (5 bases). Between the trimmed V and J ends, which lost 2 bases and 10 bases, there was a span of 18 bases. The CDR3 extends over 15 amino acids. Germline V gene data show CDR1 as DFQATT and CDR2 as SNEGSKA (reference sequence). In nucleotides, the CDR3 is TGCAGTGCTAGATCGGCAGGGATTTCGTACTCACCCCTCCACTTT. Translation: CSARSAGISYSPLHF.

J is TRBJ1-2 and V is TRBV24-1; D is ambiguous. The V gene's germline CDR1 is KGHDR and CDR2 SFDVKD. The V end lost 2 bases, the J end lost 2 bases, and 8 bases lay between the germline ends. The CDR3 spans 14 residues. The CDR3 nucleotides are TGTGCCACCAGTGATTCTGACATCAACTATGGCTACACCTTC. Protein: CATSDSDINYGYTF.

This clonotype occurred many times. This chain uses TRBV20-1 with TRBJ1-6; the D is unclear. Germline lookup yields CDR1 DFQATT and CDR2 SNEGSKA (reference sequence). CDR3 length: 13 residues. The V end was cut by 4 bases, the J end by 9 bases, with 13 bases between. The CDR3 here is CSATPGIGSPLHF. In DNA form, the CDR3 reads TGCAGTGCTACCCCGGGGATCGGTTCACCCCTCCACTTT.

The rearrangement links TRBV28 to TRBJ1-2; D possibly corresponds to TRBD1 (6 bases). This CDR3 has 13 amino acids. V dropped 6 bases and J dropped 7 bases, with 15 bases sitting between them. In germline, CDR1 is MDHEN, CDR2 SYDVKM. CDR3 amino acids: CASRTGQSLGYTF. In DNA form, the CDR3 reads TGTGCCAGCAGAACTGGACAGTCTCTTGGCTACACCTTC.

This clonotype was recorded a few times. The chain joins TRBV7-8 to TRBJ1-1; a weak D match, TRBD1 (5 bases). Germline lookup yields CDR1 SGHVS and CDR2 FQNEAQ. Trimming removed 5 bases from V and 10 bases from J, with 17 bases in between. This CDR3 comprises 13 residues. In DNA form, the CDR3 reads TGTGCCAGCAGCCATAACAACAGGAGCGGAGCTTTCTTT. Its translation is CASSHNNRSGAFF.

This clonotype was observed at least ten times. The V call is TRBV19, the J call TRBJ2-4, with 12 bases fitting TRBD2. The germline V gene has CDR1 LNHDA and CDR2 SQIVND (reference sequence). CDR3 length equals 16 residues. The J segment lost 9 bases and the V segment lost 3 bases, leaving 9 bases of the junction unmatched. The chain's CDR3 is CASSMKASGRVGIQYF. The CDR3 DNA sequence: TGTGCCAGTAGTATGAAGGCTAGCGGGAGGGTCGGCATTCAGTACTTC.

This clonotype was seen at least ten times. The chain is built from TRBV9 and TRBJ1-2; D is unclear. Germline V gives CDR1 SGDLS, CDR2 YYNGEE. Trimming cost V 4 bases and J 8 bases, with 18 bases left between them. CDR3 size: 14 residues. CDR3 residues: CASSHSLGGEGYTF. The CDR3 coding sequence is TGTGCCAGCAGCCACTCTTTGGGTGGGGAGGGCTACACCTTC.

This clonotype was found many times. The CDR3 region is CASSELGHYSNQPQHF. DNA of the CDR3: TGTGCCAGCAGTGAACTCGGCCATTATAGCAATCAGCCCCAGCATTTT. The chain joins TRBV6-1 to TRBJ1-5; the D is unclear. Between the trimmed V and J ends, which lost 2 bases and 0 bases, there was a span of 11 bases. This CDR3 spans 16 amino acids. The germline V gene encodes CDR1 MNHNS and CDR2 SASEGT.

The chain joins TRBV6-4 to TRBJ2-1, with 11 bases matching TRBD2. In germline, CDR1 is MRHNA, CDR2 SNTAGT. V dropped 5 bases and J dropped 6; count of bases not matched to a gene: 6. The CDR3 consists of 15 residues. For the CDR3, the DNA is TGTGCCAGCAGTCAAGTAGCGGGGGGGAGCAATGAGCAGTTCTTC. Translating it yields CASSQVAGGSNEQFF.

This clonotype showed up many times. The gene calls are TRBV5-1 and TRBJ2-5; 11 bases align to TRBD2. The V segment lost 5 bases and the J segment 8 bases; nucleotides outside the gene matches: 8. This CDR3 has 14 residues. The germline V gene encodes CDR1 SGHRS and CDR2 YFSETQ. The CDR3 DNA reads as TGCGCCAGCAGAGATACTAGCGGGGGAGACACCCAGTACTTC. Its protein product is CASRDTSGGDTQYF.

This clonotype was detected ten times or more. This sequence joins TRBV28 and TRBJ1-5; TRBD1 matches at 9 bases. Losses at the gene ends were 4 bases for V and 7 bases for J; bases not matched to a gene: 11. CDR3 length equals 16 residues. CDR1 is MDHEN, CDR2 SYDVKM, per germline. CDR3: CASSSPAGQGRQPQHF. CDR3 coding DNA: TGTGCCAGCAGTTCCCCGGCGGGACAGGGAAGGCAGCCCCAGCATTTT.